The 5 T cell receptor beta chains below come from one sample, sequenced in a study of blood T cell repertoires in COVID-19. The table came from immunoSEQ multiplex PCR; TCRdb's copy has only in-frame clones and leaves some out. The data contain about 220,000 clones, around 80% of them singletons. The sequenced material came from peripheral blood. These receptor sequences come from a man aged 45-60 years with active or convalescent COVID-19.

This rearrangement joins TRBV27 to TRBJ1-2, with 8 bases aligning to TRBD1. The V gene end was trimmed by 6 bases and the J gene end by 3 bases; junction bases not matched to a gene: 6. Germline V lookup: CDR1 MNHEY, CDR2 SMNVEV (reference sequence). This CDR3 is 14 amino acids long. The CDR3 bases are TGTGCCAGCAGACGCGGACAGGGTTACTATGGCTACACCTTC. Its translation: CASRRGQGYYGYTF.

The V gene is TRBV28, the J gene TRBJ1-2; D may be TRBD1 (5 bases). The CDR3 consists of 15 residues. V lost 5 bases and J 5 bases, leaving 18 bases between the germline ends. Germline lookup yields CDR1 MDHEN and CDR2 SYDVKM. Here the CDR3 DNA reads TGTGCCAGCAGTCTCGAGACAGTTAGCCGGTATGGCTACACCTTC. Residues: CASSLETVSRYGYTF.

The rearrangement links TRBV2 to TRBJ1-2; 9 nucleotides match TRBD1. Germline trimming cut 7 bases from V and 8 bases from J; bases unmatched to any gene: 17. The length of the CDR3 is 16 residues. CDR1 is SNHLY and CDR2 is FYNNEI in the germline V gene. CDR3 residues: CASIPGQGGEAGGYTF. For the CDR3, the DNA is TGTGCCAGCATTCCGGGACAGGGAGGAGAAGCTGGGGGCTACACCTTC.

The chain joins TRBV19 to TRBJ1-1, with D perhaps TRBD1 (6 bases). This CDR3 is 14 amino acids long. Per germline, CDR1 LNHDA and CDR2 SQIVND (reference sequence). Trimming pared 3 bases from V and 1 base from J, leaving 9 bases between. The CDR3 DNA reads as TGTGCCAGTAGTATTGGGGGACAGAACACTGAAGCTTTCTTT. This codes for CASSIGGQNTEAFF.

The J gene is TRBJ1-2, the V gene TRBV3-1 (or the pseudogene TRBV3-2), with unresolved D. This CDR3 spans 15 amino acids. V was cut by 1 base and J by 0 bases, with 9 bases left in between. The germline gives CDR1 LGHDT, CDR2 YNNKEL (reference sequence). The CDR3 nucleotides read TGTGCCAGCAGCCAAGTTTCGGACTCTAACTATGGCTACACCTTC. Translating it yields CASSQVSDSNYGYTF.